The sequence of this T cell receptor (beta chain) was determined in a study of blood T cell repertoires in COVID-19 (dated by TCRdb to about 2020). In the study overall: Samples covering the acute and convalescent phases of COVID-19 were provided by collaborators in the United States, Italy and Spain. The material from the prospective study consisted of cDNA or gDNA derived from T cells, B-cell-depleted T cells, or PBMCs. Subjects who had been exposed to COVID-19, were actively infected with it, or had recovered from it provided the deeply sampled blood TCRbeta repertoires that made up the dataset. The repertoires were released in a freely available public database intended as a resource for research on the immune response to SARS-CoV-2. Samples came from the ongoing ImmuneRACE study (first 160 participants) plus 1,254 subjects from 6 global collaborators. A de-identified subject ID, COVID-19 status, age in years and sex were almost always included in the sample metadata. Where available, HLA class I and class II types were taken from metadata supplied by the sample provider and were not determined by assay-based typing. Overall study outcomes, separate from this receptor: The amount of clinical and demographic metadata varied by source and participant and was provided uncurated.

For CDR1 and CDR2, the germline V gene (reference sequence) lists LGHDT and YNNKEL. Inclusive of the bounding cysteine and phenylalanine, the CDR3 is 16 residues long. Here the CDR3 DNA is all that survives: 48 bases in frame from base 1. Trimming accounts for 2 bases at V and 7 bases at J, while the number of junction bases matched to no gene is 7. Points on this clone: It lacks a known antigen. No qualities accompany the bases; no much larger clone lies one base away.

TCRbeta CDR3 regions were amplified from genomic DNA by means of the immunoSEQ Assay, a bias-controlled multiplex PCR. In the authors' own workflow: The number of nucleated cells in each sample was estimated from the amplification of reference gene primers within the assay. To quantify the absolute abundance of each unique TCRbeta CDR3 rearrangement, sequence reads were collapsed and filtered. For each sample, productive Simpson clonality was calculated as the square root of Simpson's diversity index over productive rearrangements. Drawn from immuneACCESS, this table holds only the in-frame rearrangements with V and J called that TCRdb kept. Clones are partly lost; checked studies trace under half to an unresolved V gene and leave the rest unexplained. Clone size and V and J calls were adopted from that table, with D and trimming inferred from the DNA. The sample data list approximately 300,000 clones, and around 90% of these were observed just once. The biggest ten clones account for around 6.8% of the sample.

At one collaborating source in Seattle, patients were enrolled during active infection and were followed longitudinally through the course of disease. Each collaborating institution followed its own protocols to collect whole blood in K2EDTA tubes. For TCRbeta analysis, collaborators shipped samples in one of three forms: frozen whole blood, isolated PBMCs, or DNA extracted from either of those sample types. Sequenced material: peripheral blood. The chain couples TRBV3-1 (or the pseudogene TRBV3-2) to TRBJ2-1; the central 11 bases match TRBD2. This clonotype originated in a woman in her 30s with COVID-19, enrolled during active disease. The bases are TGTGCCAGCAGCCAACCCCTAGCGGGAGGCCGAAATGAGCAGTTCTTC. Its protein product is CASSQPLAGGRNEQFF.